The T cell receptor (beta chain) under discussion was sequenced for a study of post-analysis software for immune sequencing data. In the study overall: Some patients lacked subtype; others had relapsing-remitting, secondary progressive or progressive-relapsing disease.

In regard to this clonotype: What it recognizes is unknown.

Regarding the study as a whole: Controls showed significantly higher normalized Chao1 diversity than did multiple sclerosis patients. Patients used about 5 TRBV segments, including TRBV5-6, TRBV5-1 and TRBV20-1, more often than controls.

Incorporated into the TCR beta cDNA libraries were unique molecular identifiers, which served to reduce PCR and sequencing biases. Input of about 0.9 to 10 million T cells yielded roughly 530,000 cDNA molecules. TCRdb recomputed calls from the PCR reads with MiXCR, one row per CDR3 protein. Among about 800,000 distinct CDR3 sequences listed, roughly 27% were seen once. V gave up 0 bases and J gave up 1 base, with 17 bases separating them. The CDR3 length is 17 residues. Germline values: CDR1 DFQATT, CDR2 SNEGSKA (reference sequence). The chain recombines TRBV20-1 with TRBJ2-3; D unclear. Material: blood. This sequence originates from a girl aged 10 to 17 with multiple sclerosis. CDR3 DNA sequence: TGCAGTGCTAGAGATCCCTTTGGGCGGCGCCGCACAGATACGCAGTATTTT. Translation: CSARDPFGRRRTDTQYF.